This T cell receptor (beta chain) originates from a study of glioma-infiltrating T cells after dendritic cell vaccination. Points from the study as a whole: Patients with more pretreatment TILs had longer time to progression and survival.

A remark on this clone: Its specificity is not known.

The primer mix had 60 V beta and 13 J beta primers. TCRdb's table, derived via immunoSEQ multiplex PCR, lists solely in-frame clones and lacks some. The table shows just over 95,000 clones, with approximately 80% occurring only once. Unmatched junction bases numbered 6, after V lost 2 bases and J lost 8 bases. The germline CDR1 and CDR2 sequences are SGDLS and YYNGEE. The CDR3 runs to 13 residues. V and J are TRBV9 and TRBJ1-1; TRBD1 matches at 7 bases. The source material was blood, sampled before dendritic cell vaccination. The TCR sequence derives from a human donor with glioblastoma. The DNA for the CDR3 is TGTGCCAGCAGCGTCGGGACAGTGGGCGAAGCTTTCTTT. It encodes CASSVGTVGEAFF.